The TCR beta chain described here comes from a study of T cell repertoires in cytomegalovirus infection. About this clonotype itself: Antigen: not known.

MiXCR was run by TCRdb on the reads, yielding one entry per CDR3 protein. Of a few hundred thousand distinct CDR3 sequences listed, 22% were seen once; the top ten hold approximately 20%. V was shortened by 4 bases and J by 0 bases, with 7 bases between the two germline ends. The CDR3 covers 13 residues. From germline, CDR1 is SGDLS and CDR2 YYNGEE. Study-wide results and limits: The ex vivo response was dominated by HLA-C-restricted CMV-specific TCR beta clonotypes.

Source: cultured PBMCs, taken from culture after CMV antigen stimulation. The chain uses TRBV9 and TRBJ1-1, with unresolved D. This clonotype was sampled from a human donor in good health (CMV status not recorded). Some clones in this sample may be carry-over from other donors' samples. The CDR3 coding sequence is TGTGCCAGCAGCCTTTTTATGAACACTGAAGCTTTCTTT. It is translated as CASSLFMNTEAFF.